The rows below give T cell receptor beta chains drawn from one sample of a study of cytomegalovirus exposure and HLA in healthy donors. Profiling relied on immunoSEQ multiplex PCR, and the TCRdb table lists in-frame clones only, not all of them. The data hold some 170,000 clones, with around 79% observed a single time. Source material: PBMCs. The receptors stem from a man aged 40-50 years in good health and CMV-seropositive. Each CDR3 is given with its conserved first and last residue. The order of the fields is clone size, V gene, J gene, D gene, CDR3 protein, CDR3 DNA. The D gene is left open where the match is weak. For some rows the clone size is stated as once, few or many, or as a class when expanded; others skip it.

clone_size: .; v_call: TRBV5-1; j_call: TRBJ2-5; d_call: TRBD2; cdr3_aa: CASSLLAGAQETQYF; cdr3_nt: TGCGCCAGCAGCCTCCTAGCGGGGGCCCAAGAGACCCAGTACTTC
clone_size: few; v_call: TRBV2; j_call: TRBJ1-2; d_call: TRBD1; cdr3_aa: CASSEGQGAYGYTF; cdr3_nt: TGTGCCAGCAGTGAGGGACAGGGAGCCTATGGCTACACCTTC
clone_size: .; v_call: TRBV19; j_call: TRBJ2-2; d_call: .; cdr3_aa: CASRPPGLGTGELFF; cdr3_nt: TGTGCCAGTAGGCCCCCAGGGCTCGGCACCGGGGAGCTGTTTTTT
clone_size: .; v_call: TRBV9; j_call: TRBJ2-3; d_call: TRBD1; cdr3_aa: CASSVRTGGGITDTQYF; cdr3_nt: TGTGCCAGCAGCGTTAGGACAGGGGGAGGGATCACAGATACGCAGTATTTT
clone_size: .; v_call: TRBV11-1; j_call: TRBJ2-2; d_call: TRBD2; cdr3_aa: CASSSGTRWTGELFF; cdr3_nt: TGTGCCAGCAGCTCCGGGACTAGATGGACCGGGGAGCTGTTTTTT
clone_size: .; v_call: TRBV5-1; j_call: TRBJ1-1; d_call: .; cdr3_aa: CASSPARGENPEAFF; cdr3_nt: TGCGCCAGCAGCCCGGCAAGGGGCGAGAACCCTGAAGCTTTCTTT
clone_size: few; v_call: TRBV14; j_call: TRBJ2-1; d_call: .; cdr3_aa: CASSQVTSSSSYNEQFF; cdr3_nt: TGTGCCAGCAGCCAGGTCACGTCTTCGAGCTCCTACAATGAGCAGTTCTTC
clone_size: .; v_call: TRBV6-5; j_call: TRBJ2-6; d_call: TRBD1; cdr3_aa: CASSLTGSGANVLTF; cdr3_nt: TGTGCCAGCAGTCTGACAGGGTCCGGGGCCAACGTCCTGACTTTC
clone_size: .; v_call: TRBV28; j_call: TRBJ2-1; d_call: .; cdr3_aa: CASSLGGPVNEQFF; cdr3_nt: TGTGCCAGCAGTTTAGGAGGGCCGGTCAATGAGCAGTTCTTC
clone_size: .; v_call: TRBV18; j_call: TRBJ2-3; d_call: .; cdr3_aa: CASSPTHSALNTDTQYF; cdr3_nt: TGTGCCAGCTCACCGACTCATAGCGCGTTAAACACAGATACGCAGTATTTT
clone_size: .; v_call: TRBV4-1; j_call: TRBJ1-3; d_call: TRBD1; cdr3_aa: CASRMGQATGNTIYF; cdr3_nt: TGCGCCAGCAGGATGGGACAGGCGACGGGAAACACCATATATTTT
clone_size: few; v_call: TRBV6-1; j_call: TRBJ2-7; d_call: TRBD2; cdr3_aa: CASSETTSGSYEQYF; cdr3_nt: TGTGCCAGCAGTGAAACGACTAGCGGCTCCTACGAGCAGTACTTC
clone_size: .; v_call: TRBV18; j_call: TRBJ1-5; d_call: TRBD1; cdr3_aa: CASSSAGQETSNQPQHF; cdr3_nt: TGTGCCAGCTCTTCGGCGGGACAGGAGACGAGCAATCAGCCCCAGCATTTT
clone_size: .; v_call: TRBV7-7; j_call: TRBJ1-3; d_call: TRBD1; cdr3_aa: CASSSDRGYGNTIYF; cdr3_nt: TGTGCCAGCAGCTCTGACAGGGGGTACGGAAACACCATATATTTT
clone_size: .; v_call: TRBV7-9; j_call: TRBJ2-5; d_call: TRBD2; cdr3_aa: CAGLTSGKETQYF; cdr3_nt: TGTGCCGGACTGACCAGCGGGAAAGAGACCCAGTACTTC
clone_size: .; v_call: TRBV5-1; j_call: TRBJ2-7; d_call: TRBD2; cdr3_aa: CASSSGGQAFSYEQYF; cdr3_nt: TGCGCCAGCAGCTCGGGGGGGCAAGCTTTCTCCTACGAGCAGTACTTC
clone_size: .; v_call: TRBV6-5; j_call: TRBJ2-7; d_call: .; cdr3_aa: CASSHPGFVAYEQYF; cdr3_nt: TGTGCCAGCAGTCACCCAGGGTTTGTGGCCTACGAGCAGTACTTC
clone_size: .; v_call: TRBV7-4; j_call: TRBJ2-7; d_call: .; cdr3_aa: CASSLRGYEQYF; cdr3_nt: TGTGCCAGCAGCCTCAGGGGTTACGAGCAGTACTTC
clone_size: .; v_call: TRBV29-1; j_call: TRBJ2-6; d_call: TRBD1; cdr3_aa: CSGLTGGRAGANGLTF; cdr3_nt: TGCAGCGGACTAACAGGGGGTAGGGCTGGGGCCAACGGCCTGACTTTC
clone_size: .; v_call: TRBV7-8; j_call: TRBJ1-1; d_call: .; cdr3_aa: CASSLEAGGLGTEAFF; cdr3_nt: TGTGCCAGCAGCTTAGAGGCCGGCGGGCTTGGCACTGAAGCTTTCTTT
clone_size: .; v_call: TRBV27; j_call: TRBJ2-1; d_call: .; cdr3_aa: CASSTDYKSYNEQFF; cdr3_nt: TGTGCCAGCAGTACTGATTATAAGTCCTACAATGAGCAGTTCTTC
clone_size: .; v_call: TRBV13; j_call: TRBJ2-7; d_call: TRBD2; cdr3_aa: CASSFYIAGGTYEQYF; cdr3_nt: TGTGCCAGCAGCTTCTATATAGCGGGAGGGACCTACGAGCAGTACTTC
clone_size: once; v_call: TRBV9; j_call: TRBJ2-7; d_call: .; cdr3_aa: CASSVGGDSYEQYF; cdr3_nt: TGTGCCAGCAGCGTAGGGGGGGACTCCTACGAGCAGTACTTC
clone_size: few; v_call: TRBV2; j_call: TRBJ1-5; d_call: .; cdr3_aa: CASSLDGLNQPQHF; cdr3_nt: TGTGCCAGCAGCCTGGACGGACTCAATCAGCCCCAGCATTTT
clone_size: few; v_call: TRBV29-1; j_call: TRBJ2-7; d_call: TRBD2; cdr3_aa: CSALKLRGISYEQYF; cdr3_nt: TGCAGCGCCTTAAAGTTGCGGGGGATCTCCTACGAGCAGTACTTC
clone_size: .; v_call: TRBV29-1; j_call: TRBJ2-1; d_call: .; cdr3_aa: CSVGRPEGNEQFF; cdr3_nt: TGCAGCGTTGGACGTCCAGAGGGAAATGAGCAGTTCTTC
clone_size: .; v_call: TRBV21-1; j_call: TRBJ2-7; d_call: .; cdr3_aa: CASSSPGDEQYF; cdr3_nt: TGTGCCAGCAGTTCCCCGGGAGACGAGCAGTACTTC
clone_size: once; v_call: TRBV5-4; j_call: TRBJ2-5; d_call: .; cdr3_aa: CASSSNQGWVSETQYF; cdr3_nt: TGTGCCAGCAGCTCTAATCAGGGGTGGGTGAGTGAGACCCAGTACTTC
clone_size: .; v_call: TRBV14; j_call: TRBJ2-1; d_call: TRBD2; cdr3_aa: CASSQGLAGVWNEQFF; cdr3_nt: TGTGCCAGCAGCCAAGGACTAGCGGGAGTTTGGAATGAGCAGTTCTTC
clone_size: .; v_call: TRBV5-6; j_call: TRBJ2-7; d_call: .; cdr3_aa: CASSLASEQYF; cdr3_nt: TGTGCCAGCAGCTTGGCCTCGGAGCAGTACTTC
clone_size: once; v_call: TRBV29-1; j_call: TRBJ1-1; d_call: TRBD1; cdr3_aa: CSARQGTTEAFF; cdr3_nt: TGCAGCGCTAGACAGGGTACCACTGAAGCTTTCTTT
clone_size: .; v_call: TRBV5-4; j_call: TRBJ2-6; d_call: .; cdr3_aa: CASSLDSSGANVLTF; cdr3_nt: TGTGCCAGCAGCTTGGACAGTTCTGGGGCCAACGTCCTGACTTTC
clone_size: .; v_call: TRBV15; j_call: TRBJ2-3; d_call: TRBD2; cdr3_aa: CATSRLAGDADTQYF; cdr3_nt: TGTGCCACCAGCAGGCTAGCGGGAGATGCAGATACGCAGTATTTT
clone_size: .; v_call: TRBV29-1; j_call: TRBJ1-1; d_call: .; cdr3_aa: CSVERGAANTEAFF; cdr3_nt: TGCAGCGTTGAAAGGGGCGCAGCGAACACTGAAGCTTTCTTT
clone_size: .; v_call: TRBV6-1; j_call: TRBJ1-1; d_call: .; cdr3_aa: CASTPGTLNTEAFF; cdr3_nt: TGTGCCAGCACCCCCGGGACACTTAACACTGAAGCTTTCTTT
clone_size: once; v_call: TRBV9; j_call: TRBJ2-3; d_call: .; cdr3_aa: CASSVAQTATDTQYF; cdr3_nt: TGTGCCAGCAGCGTAGCCCAGACAGCAACAGATACGCAGTATTTT
clone_size: .; v_call: TRBV5-6; j_call: TRBJ2-1; d_call: TRBD1; cdr3_aa: CASSLAFGTGRYNEQFF; cdr3_nt: TGTGCCAGCAGCTTGGCCTTCGGGACAGGACGCTACAATGAGCAGTTCTTC
clone_size: .; v_call: TRBV11-2; j_call: TRBJ1-2; d_call: .; cdr3_aa: CASSLVFEGGYTF; cdr3_nt: TGTGCCAGCAGCTTAGTGTTTGAGGGTGGCTACACCTTC
clone_size: once; v_call: TRBV6-1; j_call: TRBJ1-1; d_call: .; cdr3_aa: CASSEVVNTEAFF; cdr3_nt: TGTGCCAGCAGTGAAGTCGTGAACACTGAAGCTTTCTTT
clone_size: .; v_call: TRBV5-1; j_call: TRBJ2-2; d_call: TRBD2; cdr3_aa: CASSRASGGTGELFF; cdr3_nt: TGCGCCAGCAGCAGGGCTAGCGGAGGCACCGGGGAGCTGTTTTTT
clone_size: .; v_call: TRBV15; j_call: TRBJ2-3; d_call: .; cdr3_aa: CATSRGAGAEDTQYF; cdr3_nt: TGTGCCACCAGCAGAGGGGCAGGGGCTGAAGATACGCAGTATTTT
clone_size: .; v_call: TRBV2; j_call: TRBJ1-6; d_call: .; cdr3_aa: CASSGFASSYNSPLHF; cdr3_nt: TGTGCCAGCAGTGGTTTCGCGAGCTCCTATAATTCACCCCTCCACTTT
clone_size: once; v_call: TRBV4-1; j_call: TRBJ2-7; d_call: TRBD2; cdr3_aa: CASSQEFGSGRFREQYF; cdr3_nt: TGCGCCAGCAGCCAAGAGTTCGGTAGCGGGAGATTCCGCGAGCAGTACTTC
clone_size: .; v_call: TRBV2; j_call: TRBJ1-1; d_call: .; cdr3_aa: CASSEDSLMNTEAFF; cdr3_nt: TGTGCCAGCAGTGAAGACAGCCTCATGAACACTGAAGCTTTCTTT
clone_size: .; v_call: TRBV6-6; j_call: TRBJ2-4; d_call: TRBD2; cdr3_aa: CASSPSRGLAKNSQYF; cdr3_nt: TGTGCCAGCAGCCCGAGCAGGGGACTAGCCAAAAACAGTCAGTACTTC
clone_size: few; v_call: TRBV9; j_call: TRBJ2-5; d_call: TRBD2; cdr3_aa: CASSVVRDLAGGLETQYF; cdr3_nt: TGTGCCAGCAGCGTAGTCCGGGATCTAGCGGGAGGTTTAGAGACCCAGTACTTC
clone_size: few; v_call: TRBV18; j_call: TRBJ2-3; d_call: TRBD1; cdr3_aa: CASSPPGTGADTQYF; cdr3_nt: TGTGCCAGCTCACCACCCGGGACAGGGGCGGATACGCAGTATTTT
clone_size: .; v_call: TRBV6-1; j_call: TRBJ2-7; d_call: .; cdr3_aa: CASNSLGDSSYEQYF; cdr3_nt: TGTGCCAGCAACTCGCTAGGGGACTCCTCCTACGAGCAGTACTTC
clone_size: .; v_call: TRBV5-1; j_call: TRBJ1-1; d_call: .; cdr3_aa: CASSLPTGRSDAFF; cdr3_nt: TGCGCCAGCAGCTTACCGACGGGGAGAAGCGACGCTTTCTTT
clone_size: .; v_call: TRBV10-2; j_call: TRBJ2-1; d_call: TRBD1; cdr3_aa: CASRTGGQGYYHEQFF; cdr3_nt: TGCGCCAGCAGGACAGGGGGCCAGGGGTATTACCATGAGCAGTTCTTC
clone_size: .; v_call: TRBV11-3; j_call: TRBJ2-1; d_call: TRBD2; cdr3_aa: CASSVGGSSYNEQFF; cdr3_nt: TGTGCCAGCAGTGTCGGCGGGAGCTCCTACAATGAGCAGTTCTTC
clone_size: .; v_call: TRBV7-9; j_call: TRBJ2-7; d_call: .; cdr3_aa: CASSSWSYEQYF; cdr3_nt: TGTGCCAGCAGCTCCTGGAGCTACGAGCAGTACTTC
clone_size: .; v_call: TRBV7-9; j_call: TRBJ1-2; d_call: .; cdr3_aa: CASSLDSYGYTF; cdr3_nt: TGTGCCAGCAGCCTGGACAGCTATGGCTACACCTTC
clone_size: .; v_call: TRBV11-3; j_call: TRBJ1-2; d_call: .; cdr3_aa: CASSLEQNYGYTF; cdr3_nt: TGTGCCAGCAGCTTAGAACAAAACTATGGCTACACCTTC
clone_size: .; v_call: TRBV5-4; j_call: TRBJ2-2; d_call: TRBD2; cdr3_aa: CASSRGLAPGTGELFF; cdr3_nt: TGTGCCAGCAGCAGGGGACTAGCCCCGGGGACCGGGGAGCTGTTTTTT